The 30 T cell receptor beta chains below all came from one sample that was sequenced in a study of graft-versus-host responses after intestinal transplantation. Assay: immunoSEQ multiplex PCR; the TCRdb copy retains only in-frame clones and omits some. The table records about 97,000 clones, more than 80% of them present only once. Sequences were derived from PBMCs, sampled roughly 410 days after intestinal transplant. These receptors originate from a human patient who received an intestinal transplant, so some T cells may come from the graft donor.

J is TRBJ1-2 and V is TRBV7-9; D not certain. The CDR3 length is 12 residues. From germline, CDR1 is SEHNR and CDR2 FQNEAQ (reference sequence). V was trimmed by 2 bases and J by 4 bases, leaving 5 bases between them. The CDR3 region is CASSLLSYGYTF. CDR3 DNA: TGTGCCAGCAGCTTACTCAGCTATGGCTACACCTTC.

The chain uses TRBV6-5 and TRBJ2-7; possibly TRBD1 for D (5 bases). CDR3 length equals 15 residues. CDR1 is MNHEY, CDR2 SVGAGI, per germline. The ends were cut back, 0 bases at V and 3 bases at J, with 12 bases in the middle. The CDR3 DNA reads TGTGCCAGCAGTTACTCGAGAAGGGGCTACTACGAGCAGTACTTC. Amino acid sequence: CASSYSRRGYYEQYF.

The chain couples TRBV7-9 to TRBJ1-6; weak D call: TRBD1 (6 bases). CDR1 and CDR2 from the germline V gene are SEHNR and FQNEAQ (reference sequence). The CDR3 consists of 14 residues. V lost 4 bases to trimming and J lost 7 bases, with 11 bases between them. DNA of the CDR3: TGTGCCAGCAGCTCGACAGGCACGAATTCACCCCTCCACTTT. Residues: CASSSTGTNSPLHF.

The V call is TRBV16, the J call TRBJ1-1, with a possible D match to TRBD1 (6 bases). The length of the CDR3 is 15 residues. Between the trimmed V and J ends, which lost 1 base and 4 bases, there was a span of 13 bases. CDR1 is KGHSY, CDR2 FQNENV, per germline. The CDR3 protein is CASSQLSGEVTEAFF. The CDR3 DNA is TGTGCCAGCAGCCAATTATCAGGGGAGGTCACTGAAGCTTTCTTT.

The chain has TRBV5-1 and TRBJ1-2; maybe TRBD1 (5 bases). The CDR3 sequence is 15 residues long. The V and J ends lost 0 bases and 8 bases respectively, with 17 bases between them. The V gene's germline CDR1 is SGHRS and CDR2 YFSETQ. CDR3 sequence: CASSLGASGPIGYTF. The DNA for the CDR3 is TGCGCCAGCAGCTTGGGTGCCTCGGGACCCATCGGCTACACCTTC.

This clone was recorded once. The chain links TRBV6-1 to TRBJ1-5, with 7 positions matching TRBD1. Germline-derived CDR1 and CDR2 are MNHNS and SASEGT. The CDR3 contains 13 residues. The V gene end was trimmed by 1 base and the J gene end by 11 bases; junction bases not matched to a gene: 5. The CDR3 nucleotides read TGTGCCAGCAGTGAAGAGGTCAGGGGGGCCCAGCATTTT. It codes for CASSEEVRGAQHF.

V gene TRBV18 combines with J gene TRBJ1-2; D uncertain. The CDR3 sequence is 15 residues long. Trimming pared 5 bases from V and 1 base from J, leaving 14 bases between. Germline values: CDR1 KGHSH, CDR2 LQKENI. The CDR3 DNA sequence: TGTGCCAGCTCATCGGACTCCGTTTATAACTATGGCTACACCTTC. It encodes CASSSDSVYNYGYTF.

The chain is built from TRBV5-4 and TRBJ2-3; D gene ambiguous. The CDR3 length is 12 residues. Trimming took 2 bases from V and 6 from J, leaving 7 bases between them. CDR1 SGHNT and CDR2 YYREEE come from the germline V gene (reference sequence). In DNA form, the CDR3 reads TGTGCCAGCAGCTTCGACTCGGATACGCAGTATTTT. Translation gives CASSFDSDTQYF.

This clone showed up just once. V gene TRBV4-2 combines with J gene TRBJ2-7; tentatively, D is TRBD1 (5 bases). TRBJ2-1 matches the DNA end more closely, so the J call is doubtful. CDR1 is LGHNA and CDR2 is YNFKEQ in the germline V gene. This CDR3 contains 15 residues. The CDR3 DNA reads as TGTGCCAGCAGCCAAGTAGAGCAGACAGTCAATGAGCAGTTCTTC. This translates into CASSQVEQTVNEQFF.

This chain uses TRBV6-1 with TRBJ1-2, with no clear D. V lost 1 base and J lost 2, with 8 bases in between. From germline, CDR1 is MNHNS and CDR2 SASEGT. CDR3 length: 14 residues. In DNA form, the CDR3 reads TGTGCCAGCAGTGAAGGGAAGGGAAACTATGGCTACACCTTC. Its protein is CASSEGKGNYGYTF.

The chain recombines TRBV29-1 with TRBJ1-2, with TRBD1 matching 7 bases. The CDR3 is made up of 15 amino acids. The trim removed 1 base at V and 2 bases at J, leaving 7 bases unmatched. Germline-derived CDR1 and CDR2 are SQVTM and ANQGSEA. The CDR3 nucleotides are TGCAGCGTTGAAGGACAGGGAGGTAGAAACTATGGCTACACCTTC. Translating gives CSVEGQGGRNYGYTF. The full variable domain, in which reference TRBV29-1 and TRBJ1-2 provide the parts outside the CDR3, is SAVISQKPSRDICQRGTSLTIQCQVDSQVTMMFWYRQQPGQSLTLIATANQGSEATYESGFVIDKFPISRPNLTFSTLTVSNMSPEDSSIYLCSVEGQGGRNYGYTFGSGTRLTVV.

J is TRBJ2-5 and V is TRBV7-2; D is unclear. Germline V CDR1 and CDR2: SGHTA, FQGNSA. This CDR3 comprises 12 residues. The V end was cut by 5 bases, the J end by 3 bases, with 7 bases between. The CDR3 reads CASSPAKETQYF. The DNA for the CDR3 is TGTGCCAGCAGCCCGGCGAAAGAGACCCAGTACTTC.

The gene calls are TRBV6-1 and TRBJ1-4; TRBD1 agrees at 7 bases. J gave up 7 bases and V 10 bases, and 9 bases lay outside the gene matches. Germline V gene lookup returns CDR1 MNHNS and CDR2 SASEGT. The CDR3 runs to 13 residues. The CDR3: CATDVRGGEKLFF. DNA for the CDR3: TGTGCCACAGACGTCAGGGGGGGTGAAAAACTGTTTTTT.

The chain joins TRBV5-4 to TRBJ1-3; D may be TRBD1 (6 bases). Germline CDR1 and CDR2: SGHNT and YYREEE (reference sequence). This CDR3 has 15 residues. Trimming removed 2 bases from V and 0 bases from J, with 9 bases in between. For the CDR3, the DNA is TGTGCCAGCAGCTTCGGGGGCAGCTCTGGAAACACCATATATTTT. Its protein is CASSFGGSSGNTIYF.

The chain recombines TRBV2 with TRBJ2-2; 10 bases match TRBD1. Per germline, CDR1 SNHLY and CDR2 FYNNEI. This CDR3 is built from 15 residues. The ends lost 4 bases at V and 5 bases at J; junction bases unmatched: 4. The CDR3 loop reads CASSADRGRTGELFF. In DNA form, the CDR3 reads TGTGCCAGCAGTGCGGACAGGGGGAGGACCGGGGAGCTGTTTTTT.

The CDR3 loop is CASSFITGGTEAFF. CDR3 bases: TGTGCCAGCAGCTTCATAACAGGCGGAACTGAAGCTTTCTTT. The chain recombines TRBV7-2 with TRBJ1-1; perhaps TRBD1 as D (5 bases). V lost 3 bases to trimming and J lost 5 bases, with 13 bases between them. The CDR3 extends over 14 amino acids. CDR1 SGHTA and CDR2 FQGNSA come from the germline V gene. The full variable domain, with the rest looked up from reference TRBV7-2 and TRBJ1-1, is GAGVSQSPSNKVTEKGKDVELRCDPISGHTALYWYRQSLGQGLEFLIYFQGNSAPDKSGLPSDRFSAERTGGSVSTLTIQRTQQEDSAVYLCASSFITGGTEAFFGQGTRLTVV.

In its sample, this clone was seen a few times. V and J are TRBV6-1 and TRBJ2-1; D remains unclear. Germline values: CDR1 MNHNS, CDR2 SASEGT. This CDR3 is built from 13 residues. V was clipped by 2 bases and J by 4 bases, with 6 bases between them. The CDR3 here is CASSEMEYNEQFF. The CDR3 DNA sequence: TGTGCCAGCAGTGAAATGGAATACAATGAGCAGTTCTTC.

The rearrangement joins TRBV4-2 to TRBJ2-5; D perhaps matches TRBD1 (6 bases). The end of the DNA fits TRBJ2-7 better, so the J call may be wrong. From germline, CDR1 is LGHNA and CDR2 YNFKEQ. The CDR3 has 17 amino acids. The CDR3 reads CASSQGYPQGNWDEQYF. The CDR3 region has the DNA TGTGCCAGCAGCCAAGGATACCCACAGGGCAATTGGGACGAGCAGTACTTC.

The chain recombines TRBV25-1 with TRBJ2-5, with 10 bases identical to TRBD2. This CDR3 contains 15 residues. The V and J ends lost 4 bases and 5 bases, in that order; junction bases with no gene match: 7. CDR1 and CDR2 (germline): MGHDK, SYGVNS. The CDR3 protein is CASSASGGASETQYF. Written as DNA, the CDR3 is TGTGCCAGCAGTGCAAGCGGGGGGGCCTCGGAGACCCAGTACTTC.

The rearrangement links TRBV10-1 to TRBJ1-1; the match to TRBD1 covers 8 bases. Per germline, CDR1 WNHNN and CDR2 SYGVQD (reference sequence). CDR3 length equals 12 residues. V lost 8 bases and J lost 1; bases outside the gene matches: 0. This CDR3 reads CASGQGNTEAFF. In DNA form, the CDR3 reads TGCGCCAGCGGACAGGGGAACACTGAAGCTTTCTTT.

The chain recombines TRBV9 with TRBJ1-6; 9 bases line up with TRBD1. Germline V gene sequence: CDR1 SGDLS, CDR2 YYNGEE. V was clipped by 1 base and J by 8 bases; unmatched bases: 4. The CDR3 sequence is 15 residues long. The CDR3 protein is CASSVLGDRDSPLHF. The CDR3 nucleotides read TGTGCCAGCAGCGTATTAGGGGACAGGGATTCACCCCTCCACTTT.

The rearrangement links TRBV6-5 to TRBJ2-5; TRBD2 might be the D (7 bases). Trimming removed 5 bases from V and 2 bases from J, with 12 bases in between. Germline CDR1 MNHEY, CDR2 SVGAGI. This CDR3 spans 14 amino acids. This CDR3 reads CASSPGGRQETQYF. In DNA, the CDR3 is TGTGCCAGCAGTCCCGGGGGGCGTCAAGAGACCCAGTACTTC.

The chain recombines TRBV5-5 with TRBJ1-2; D is perhaps TRBD1 (5 bases). Between the trimmed V and J ends, which lost 3 bases and 6 bases, there was a span of 18 bases. The germline CDR1 and CDR2 sequences are SGHKS and YYEKEE (reference sequence). This CDR3 is 15 amino acids long. The CDR3 DNA follows: TGTGCCAGCAGCTACGACGGGGCGGCCTGGGATGGCTACACCTTC. Its protein product is CASSYDGAAWDGYTF.

The chain uses TRBV10-3 and TRBJ2-1; TRBD1 agrees at 10 bases. The length of the CDR3 is 15 residues. The germline CDR1 and CDR2 sequences are ENHRY and SYGVKD. V was pared by 0 bases and J by 7 bases, with 3 bases of the junction left unmatched. The CDR3 sequence is CAISESGTGANEQFF. As DNA, the CDR3 is TGTGCCATCAGTGAGTCAGGGACAGGGGCAAATGAGCAGTTCTTC.

The chain is built from TRBV27 and TRBJ1-1; a possible D gene is TRBD1 (5 bases). Looked up from germline, CDR1 is MNHEY and CDR2 is SMNVEV (reference sequence). This CDR3 region has 14 residues. V was cut by 6 bases and J by 0 bases, with 11 bases left in between. CDR3 amino acids: CASRSDSLNTEAFF. CDR3 nucleotides: TGTGCCAGCAGGTCAGACAGCCTGAACACTGAAGCTTTCTTT.

This chain uses TRBV6-4 with TRBJ2-2; 10 bases map to TRBD1. This CDR3 region has 15 residues. V lost 6 bases and J lost 5; bases outside the gene matches: 6. CDR1 is MRHNA and CDR2 is SNTAGT in the germline V gene. The CDR3 spells CASSTGTGVTGELFF. CDR3 bases: TGTGCCAGCAGCACCGGGACAGGGGTTACCGGGGAGCTGTTTTTT.

The chain combines TRBV6-1 with TRBJ1-1; the D gene is possibly TRBD1 (6 bases). Between the trimmed V and J ends, which lost 4 bases and 4 bases, there was a span of 10 bases. The CDR3 loop spans 13 amino acids. Germline assignment: CDR1 MNHNS and CDR2 SASEGT. CDR3 residues: CASSATGITEAFF. The CDR3 nucleotides are TGTGCCAGCAGTGCCACAGGGATCACTGAAGCTTTCTTT.

The table lists this clone with a count of one. V and J are TRBV7-9 and TRBJ1-5; D call uncertain. The CDR3 has 15 amino acids. V dropped 5 bases and J dropped 0 bases, with 11 bases sitting between them. Germline-derived CDR1 and CDR2 are SEHNR and FQNEAQ (reference sequence). CDR3 bases: TGTGCCAGCAGCCCCAGCCGTTCTAGCAATCAGCCCCAGCATTTT. It translates to CASSPSRSSNQPQHF.

The gene calls are TRBV9 and TRBJ2-1; D may be TRBD2 (5 bases). V gave up 4 bases and J gave up 7 bases, with 9 bases separating them. Per germline, CDR1 SGDLS and CDR2 YYNGEE. This CDR3 spans 12 amino acids. The CDR3 loop reads CASSPGGNEQFF. The DNA of the CDR3 is TGTGCCAGCAGCCCCGGCGGGAATGAGCAGTTCTTC.

J is TRBJ1-6 and V is TRBV6-5, with 7 bases fitting TRBD1. CDR3 size: 15 residues. J gave up 14 bases and V 5 bases, and 15 bases lay outside the gene matches. The germline gives CDR1 MNHEY, CDR2 SVGAGI. In DNA form, the CDR3 reads TGTGCCAGCAGTCTCCGGGACAGCCACCGGGTAGCCCTCCACTTT. This translates into CASSLRDSHRVALHF.